These T cell receptor beta chains were read from a single sample in a study of blood T cell repertoires in COVID-19. The assay was immunoSEQ multiplex PCR, and TCRdb's table has in-frame clones only and misses some. Of some 300,000 clones in the sample, around 92% are singletons; the top ten hold under 3%. The sequenced sample consisted of PBMCs or T cells enriched from blood (not recorded which). These TCRs come from a woman aged 50 to 60 who had been exposed to COVID-19. Both conserved end residues are part of each CDR3. Each record gives: J gene, clone size, V gene, D gene, CDR3 length, CDR3 DNA, CDR3 protein. A D gene is named only where the DNA matches it firmly. Rows may omit the clone size; those that give it use once, few, many or a size class.

>TRBJ1-6|once|TRBV6-5|-|10
TGTGCCCAGGGTAATTCACCCCTCCACTTT
CAQGNSPLHF
>TRBJ1-2|-|TRBV7-9|TRBD1|14
TGTGCCAGCAGCTGGACAGGGAAGGACTATGGCTACACCTTC
CASSWTGKDYGYTF
>TRBJ2-3|-|TRBV10-3|TRBD2|20
TGTGCCATCCGCCTAGCGGGACCTAACCCTACCTTAGGAGTGTTAGATACGCAGTATTTT
CAIRLAGPNPTLGVLDTQYF
>TRBJ2-1|-|TRBV5-4|-|14
TGTGCCAGCAGCTCCGCGCTAGCCTACAATGAGCAGTTCTTC
CASSSALAYNEQFF
>TRBJ2-7|-|TRBV4-1|-|14
TGCGCCAGTTCCCATACAGGGGACTGGTACGAGCAGTACTTC
CASSHTGDWYEQYF
>TRBJ2-7|-|TRBV6-1|-|13
TGTGCCAGCAGTGAAGACTTTCAACCGGGGCAGTACTTC
CASSEDFQPGQYF
>TRBJ1-1|-|TRBV27|-|16
TGTGCCAGCAGCACTACTCCAGGGAGGGTGAACACTGAAGCTTTCTTT
CASSTTPGRVNTEAFF
>TRBJ2-3|-|TRBV6-5|-|11
TGTGCCAGCATGAGGACAGATACGCAGTATTTT
CASMRTDTQYF
>TRBJ2-1|-|TRBV5-1|-|15
TGCGCCAGCAGCCCGGGACTCGTGAACTACAATGAGCAGTTCTTC
CASSPGLVNYNEQFF
>TRBJ2-7|-|TRBV9|TRBD1|15
TGTGCCAGCAGCAAGCCCAGGACAGGGGGGGAGGAGCAGTACTTC
CASSKPRTGGEEQYF
>TRBJ1-4|-|TRBV7-9|-|12
TGTGCCAGCAGCTTACAACTTGAAAAACTGTTTTTT
CASSLQLEKLFF
>TRBJ2-4|-|TRBV19|TRBD1|13
TGTGCCAGTAGTCCTACAGGGGTTAACATTCAGTACTTC
CASSPTGVNIQYF
>TRBJ1-5|-|TRBV19|-|17
TGTGCCAGTAGTATAGTACAGGGTTATGGGGGCAATCAGCCCCAGCATTTT
CASSIVQGYGGNQPQHF
>TRBJ2-3|-|TRBV7-9|-|16
TGTGCCAGCAGCCTTGGACAGTCTACTAGCACAGATACGCAGTATTTT
CASSLGQSTSTDTQYF
>TRBJ2-2|-|TRBV28|-|15
TGTGCCAGCAGTCGCGGGGCTGTGGACACCGGGGAGCTGTTTTTT
CASSRGAVDTGELFF
>TRBJ1-6|-|TRBV6-5|-|14
TGTGCCAGCAGCACAGACAGAGGGAGGTCACCCCTCCACTTT
CASSTDRGRSPLHF
>TRBJ1-5|-|TRBV27|-|16
TGTGCCAGCAGTCGTACAGGGAGTGGACGCAATCAGCCCCAGCATTTT
CASSRTGSGRNQPQHF
>TRBJ2-2|-|TRBV5-1|-|14
TGCGCCAGCAGCTCGGATAGGGGTACCGGGGAGCTGTTTTTT
CASSSDRGTGELFF
>TRBJ2-1|-|TRBV24-1|TRBD2|14
TGTGCCACCGGGCTAGCGGGCCTCTACAATGAGCAGTTCTTC
CATGLAGLYNEQFF
>TRBJ2-7|-|TRBV19|-|15
TGTGCCAGTAGTCTCGGGACTCAAGTACCCTACGAGCAGTACTTC
CASSLGTQVPYEQYF
>TRBJ2-7|-|TRBV2|TRBD2|14
TGTGCCAGCAGAGCCGGGACTAGCGTATACGAGCAGTACTTC
CASRAGTSVYEQYF
>TRBJ2-1|once|TRBV30|TRBD2|14
TGTGCCTGGAGTGTTGGCGGGGGGGCTAATGAGCAGTTCTTC
CAWSVGGGANEQFF
>TRBJ1-1|-|TRBV5-1|-|15
TGCGCCAGCAGCGAATTAGGACAGCCGAACACTGAAGCTTTCTTT
CASSELGQPNTEAFF
>TRBJ1-2|-|TRBV5-6|TRBD1|14
TGTGCCAGCAGCTTTACAGGGGACTACTATGGCTACACCTTC
CASSFTGDYYGYTF
>TRBJ1-5|-|TRBV30|-|13
TGTGCCTGGAGTGGGGGCTTTGATCAGCCCCAGCATTTT
CAWSGGFDQPQHF
>TRBJ2-1|-|TRBV28|-|16
TGTGCCAGCAGAACGAGGGGGGGGAGTGGCTACAATGAGCAGTTCTTC
CASRTRGGSGYNEQFF
>TRBJ1-6|-|TRBV4-2|TRBD1|16
TGTGCCAGCAGCCAAGTCGACAGGGCTCGTAATTCACCCCTCCACTTT
CASSQVDRARNSPLHF
>TRBJ1-2|-|TRBV19|TRBD1|13
TGTGCCAGTTATCCGGGACAGGCGTATGGCTACACCTTC
CASYPGQAYGYTF
>TRBJ1-5|-|TRBV6-4|-|18
TGTGCCAGCAGTGACGCAGGGGTACCGTACACTAGCAATCAGCCCCAGCATTTT
CASSDAGVPYTSNQPQHF
>TRBJ1-5|-|TRBV3-1/TRBV3-2|-|14
TGTGCCAGCAGCCTCGTAATTAGCAATCAGCCCCAGCATTTT
CASSLVISNQPQHF
>TRBJ2-7|-|TRBV30|TRBD1|14
TGTGCCTGGAGGGAAACGACAGGGGGCTACGAGCAGTACTTC
CAWRETTGGYEQYF
>TRBJ2-3|-|TRBV5-1|TRBD2|17
TGCGCCAGCAGCCTCCGAACTAGCGGGGGGGCCGGGGATACGCAGTATTTT
CASSLRTSGGAGDTQYF
>TRBJ2-3|-|TRBV9|-|14
TGTGCCAGCAGCCTCGACGGGGGTCGGGATACGCAGTATTTT
CASSLDGGRDTQYF
>TRBJ1-4|-|TRBV2|-|19
TGTGCCAGCAGTCGAGGGGGGGCAGGGACGACCCCTTATAATGAAAAACTGTTTTTT
CASSRGGAGTTPYNEKLFF
>TRBJ2-5|once|TRBV5-1|TRBD2|15
TGCGCCAGCAGCCGGACTAGCGGACCTCAAGAGACCCAGTACTTC
CASSRTSGPQETQYF
>TRBJ2-6|-|TRBV5-1|-|15
TGCGCCAGTCAAGAAATTCAGGCTGGGGCCAACGTCCTGACTTTC
CASQEIQAGANVLTF
>TRBJ1-1|-|TRBV5-1|TRBD1|13
TGCGCCAGCAGCTCGACAGGGTTTGGTGAAGCTTTCTTT
CASSSTGFGEAFF
>TRBJ2-1|-|TRBV5-1|TRBD1|17
TGCGCCAGCAGCTCCCAAGACAGGGTGGCCGCTGGCGATGAGCAGTTCTTC
CASSSQDRVAAGDEQFF
>TRBJ2-3|once|TRBV19|TRBD1|13
TGTGCCAGTAGAGACAGGGGCACAGATACGCAGTATTTT
CASRDRGTDTQYF
>TRBJ1-4|-|TRBV15|TRBD1|16
TGTGCCACCAGCAGAGTGACAGGGGTGGGAAATGAAAAACTGTTTTTT
CATSRVTGVGNEKLFF
>TRBJ2-7|-|TRBV2|TRBD2|17
TGTGCCAGCAGTGGGGGACTAGCGGGATTGAAACCCTACGAGCAGTACTTC
CASSGGLAGLKPYEQYF
>TRBJ2-7|-|TRBV6-5|-|15
TGTGCCAGCAGTTTCCAGACCGAGGGCGGCTACGAGCAGTACTTC
CASSFQTEGGYEQYF